This record looks at one T cell receptor beta chain sequence and its context. Antigen unknown. The entry originates in a study of metastatic and nonmetastatic thyroid tumors. Study-level information: Thyroid patients, malignant and benign, had repertoires compared across blood and tumor or nodule tissue. Study observations and caveats: The study reportedly found significantly higher TCR beta diversity in malignant thyroid tumors than benign nodules, in blood and tumor.

Study processing details: A classifier of distant metastasis in papillary thyroid cancer was built from CDR3 differences (across clinicopathological groups). Using MiXCR, TCRdb reanalyzed the PCR reads. These V and J calls are TCRdb output, not the study's own analysis. The repertoire holds 30,000 to 35,000 clones, with 35% to 45% as singletons. Germline V gives CDR1 SGHAT, CDR2 FQNNGV. After removal of 5 bases from V and 10 bases from J, the junction contained 14 bases not matched to a gene. CDR3 length equals 15 residues. Each patient came to thyroid surgery without any prior treatment (of any kind).

Specimen: tumor tissue. This chain joins TRBV11-2 and TRBJ2-1; 7 bases agree with TRBD1. The clonotype comes from a female donor with papillary thyroid cancer or a benign thyroid nodule (not recorded which). Some clones in this sample may be carry-over from other donors' samples. The DNA of the CDR3 is TGTGCCAGCAGCCCCGGTGGCTACAGGGGTGAGGAGCAGTTCTTC. Its translation: CASSPGGYRGEEQFF.